The entry below describes one T cell receptor (beta chain). This entry comes from a study of blood T cell repertoires in COVID-19. Study information: T cells, B-cell-depleted T cells, or PBMCs provided the cDNA or gDNA that served as material.

CDR3 length: 18 amino acids. The germline CDR1 and CDR2 sequences are LGHDT and YNNKEL (reference sequence). The V end was cut by 4 bases, the J end by 0 bases, with 21 bases between. Authors' data handling: Using reference gene primer amplification, nucleated cell counts were estimated. TCRdb's table, derived via immunoSEQ multiplex PCR, lists solely in-frame clones and lacks some. The V and J calls and clone size come from that table; D and trimming were worked out from the DNA. The sample contains tens of thousands of clones, about 79% of which appear only once. The sequence derives from a man between 65 and 80 years old with acute or convalescent COVID-19. V and J are TRBV3-1 (or the pseudogene TRBV3-2) and TRBJ1-2, with D possibly being TRBD1 (5 bases). The sequencing sample was made of peripheral blood. CDR3 in DNA: TGTGCCAGCAGCCTCCGGGGACTGCAGGGCCCCTCTAACTATGGCTACACCTTC. It translates to CASSLRGLQGPSNYGYTF.